The 11 T cell receptor beta chains in this list originate from one sample, sequenced in a study of CDR3 diversity in severe acne. MiXCR, applied by TCRdb to the PCR reads, yields one record per CDR3 protein. The sample holds about 98,000 distinct CDR3 sequences, 45% to 60% seen once. The sample taken for sequencing was blood. These receptors were obtained from a male donor with acne.

The chain is built from TRBV12-5 and TRBJ2-2, with D perhaps TRBD1 (6 bases). Germline V gene data show CDR1 as LGHNT and CDR2 as FRNRAP. The CDR3 totals 21 residues. The V end was cut by 0 bases, the J end by 0 bases, with 23 bases between. CDR3 protein: CASGLVLPPIQGRSNTGELFF. Written as DNA, the CDR3 is TGTGCTAGTGGTTTGGTACTTCCTCCTATACAGGGTCGGTCGAACACCGGGGAGCTGTTTTTT.

This clonotype was counted at least ten times. The chain uses TRBV5-4 and TRBJ1-6, with D perhaps matching TRBD1 (6 bases). Germline V CDR1 and CDR2: SGHNT, YYREEE (reference sequence). The germline V and J ends were trimmed by 0 bases and 11 bases, with 12 bases remaining between them. The CDR3 extends over 14 amino acids. CDR3: CASSLVPGDPPLHF. CDR3 bases: TGTGCCAGCAGCTTGGTTCCAGGGGACCCACCCCTCCACTTT. Variable domain in full (rest from reference TRBV5-4 and TRBJ1-6): ETGVTQSPTHLIKTRGQQVTLRCSSQSGHNTVSWYQQALGQGPQFIFQYYREEENGRGNFPPRFSGLQFPNYSSELNVNALELDDSALYLCASSLVPGDPPLHFGNGTRLTVT.

In its sample, this clonotype was seen a few times. V and J are TRBV30 and TRBJ2-5, with 12 nucleotides matching TRBD2. The V gene's germline CDR1 is GTSNPN and CDR2 SVGIG (reference sequence). Trimming cost V 1 base and J 0 bases; bases outside gene matches: 6. This CDR3 comprises 17 residues. The CDR3 is CAWSDLAGGKYQETQYF. The CDR3 nucleotides are TGTGCCTGGAGTGATCTAGCGGGAGGGAAGTACCAAGAGACCCAGTACTTC.

The V call is TRBV25-1, the J call TRBJ1-2; 9 nucleotides match TRBD1. Germline CDR1 MGHDK, CDR2 SYGVNS. There are 13 residues in the CDR3. With 8 bases clipped from V and 5 bases from J, the junction kept 6 bases outside the gene matches. In DNA form, the CDR3 reads TGTGCCAGCGGTACCGGGACAGGGTATGGCTACACCTTC. Translated, it gives CASGTGTGYGYTF.

Comment on this clonotype: At one end, the junction sequence differs from germline, possibly due to a read error. The chain joins TRBV9 to TRBJ2-3; perhaps TRBD2 as D (5 bases). CDR1 is SGDLS, CDR2 YYNGEE, per germline. This CDR3 comprises 16 residues. CDR3 protein: CAISVGGRDSTDTQYF. The CDR3 nucleotides read TGTGCCATCAGCGTAGGAGGTCGAGACAGCACAGATACGCAGTATTTT.

The chain employs TRBV29-1 and TRBJ2-5; 12 bases fit TRBD2. V lost 0 bases, J lost 5 bases, and 4 bases stayed unmatched. Germline CDR1 reads SQVTM; CDR2 reads ANQGSEA. This CDR3 contains 15 residues. The CDR3 here is CSVEETSGSSETQYF. As DNA, the CDR3 is TGCAGCGTTGAAGAGACTAGCGGGAGCAGTGAGACCCAGTACTTC.

This clonotype occurred a few times. The chain has TRBV2 and TRBJ2-5; 8 bases map to TRBD1. The V gene's germline CDR1 is SNHLY and CDR2 FYNNEI. This CDR3 comprises 17 residues. After removal of 6 bases from V and 7 bases from J, the junction contained 19 bases not matched to a gene. The CDR3 DNA follows: TGTGCCAGCAGCACCCGGGACAGGTCGTCCTTGGATGGGACCCAGTACTTC. This sequence encodes CASSTRDRSSLDGTQYF.

This clonotype was seen many times. The rearrangement links TRBV12-3 or TRBV12-4 to TRBJ1-1, with no clear D. The CDR3 is 13 amino acids. The V gene lost 4 bases and the J gene lost 4 bases, with 10 bases spanning the gap. The CDR3 DNA sequence: TGTGCCAGCAGTTCGGCGGGGAGCACTGAAGCTTTCTTT. Translating it yields CASSSAGSTEAFF.

This clonotype counts as medium-sized. The rearrangement joins TRBV6-5 to TRBJ2-7; D gene uncertain. V was clipped by 8 bases and J by 1 base, with 3 bases between them. This CDR3 spans 10 amino acids. Germline assignment: CDR1 MNHEY and CDR2 SVGAGI. CDR3 nucleotides: TGTGCCAGCGGGTCCTACGAGCAGTACTTC. It codes for CASGSYEQYF.

This clonotype was counted ten times or more. This sequence joins TRBV14 and TRBJ1-2; D possibly corresponds to TRBD1 (5 bases). CDR1 is SGHDN, CDR2 FVKESK, per germline. The CDR3 loop spans 13 amino acids. The V and J ends lost 2 bases and 5 bases respectively, with 9 bases between them. The CDR3 loop is CASSQRGGYGYTF. In DNA, the CDR3 is TGTGCCAGCAGCCAACGGGGCGGGTATGGCTACACCTTC.

CDR3: CSAIAGGSYNEQFF. In DNA, the CDR3 is TGCAGTGCTATTGCGGGAGGGTCCTACAATGAGCAGTTCTTC. This chain uses TRBV20-1 with TRBJ2-1; TRBD2 matches at 9 bases. CDR1 and CDR2 from the germline V gene are DFQATT and SNEGSKA (reference sequence). With 4 bases clipped from V and 1 base from J, the junction kept 2 bases outside the gene matches. The CDR3 is made up of 14 amino acids.